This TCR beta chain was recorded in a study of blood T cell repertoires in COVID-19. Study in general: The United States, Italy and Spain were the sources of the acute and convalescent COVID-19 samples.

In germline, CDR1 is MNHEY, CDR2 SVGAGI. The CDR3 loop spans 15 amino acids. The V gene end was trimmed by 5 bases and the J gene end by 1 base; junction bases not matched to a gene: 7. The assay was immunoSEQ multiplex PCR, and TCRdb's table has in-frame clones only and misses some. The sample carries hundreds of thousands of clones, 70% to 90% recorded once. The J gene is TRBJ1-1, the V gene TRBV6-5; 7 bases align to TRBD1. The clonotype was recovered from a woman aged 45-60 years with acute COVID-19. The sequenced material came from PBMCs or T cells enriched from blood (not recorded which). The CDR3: CASSLKGTANTEAFF. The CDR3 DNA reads TGTGCCAGCAGTCTTAAGGGGACAGCGAACACTGAAGCTTTCTTT.